Each of the 20 T cell receptor beta chains below was sequenced from the same sample in a study of blood T cell repertoires in COVID-19. TCRdb's copy holds only in-frame clones and misses some; the assay was immunoSEQ multiplex PCR. The sample lists 400,000 to 500,000 clones, roughly 85% seen once, with approximately 1.4% in the top ten. Specimen: peripheral blood. Source of these receptors: a woman aged 30 to 39 with active or convalescent COVID-19.

The J gene is TRBJ1-2, the V gene TRBV12-3 or TRBV12-4; TRBD1 matches at 7 bases. V was pared by 5 bases and J by 4 bases, with 1 base of the junction left unmatched. The length of the CDR3 is 12 residues. The CDR3 DNA reads TGTGCCAGCAGTGACAGGGCCTATGGCTACACCTTC. Its protein is CASSDRAYGYTF.

V and J are TRBV3-1 (or the pseudogene TRBV3-2) and TRBJ2-7, with 10 bases fitting TRBD2. Germline V gene sequence: CDR1 LGHDT, CDR2 YNNKEL (reference sequence). V was clipped by 4 bases and J by 4 bases; unmatched bases: 7. CDR3 length: 15 residues. CDR3 sequence: CASSRLLAGPYEQYF. Written as DNA, the CDR3 is TGTGCCAGCAGCCGGTTACTAGCGGGACCATACGAGCAGTACTTC.

The genes are TRBV5-5 and TRBJ1-1; 8 nucleotides align to TRBD1. The CDR3 has 15 residues. CDR1 is SGHKS, CDR2 YYEKEE, per germline (reference sequence). The V gene end was trimmed by 4 bases and the J gene end by 6 bases; junction bases not matched to a gene: 11. The CDR3 spells CASSQMTGAAPEAFF. The CDR3 coding sequence is TGTGCCAGCAGCCAGATGACAGGGGCTGCCCCTGAAGCTTTCTTT.

J is TRBJ1-2 and V is TRBV6-5; TRBD1 agrees at 7 bases. V shed 10 bases and J 3 bases; nucleotides not matched to a gene: 5. The CDR3 consists of 12 residues. The germline CDR1 and CDR2 sequences are MNHEY and SVGAGI. This CDR3 reads CATKGTDYGYTF. Here the CDR3 DNA reads TGTGCCACCAAGGGGACAGACTATGGCTACACCTTC.

V is TRBV10-1 and J is TRBJ1-4, with a possible D match to TRBD1 (6 bases). The CDR3 runs 17 residues. The V gene lost 3 bases and the J gene lost 0 bases, with 14 bases spanning the gap. Germline V gene lookup returns CDR1 WNHNN and CDR2 SYGVQD (reference sequence). This CDR3 reads CASSERQDLATNEKLFF. For the CDR3, the DNA is TGCGCCAGCAGTGAACGACAGGATCTAGCAACTAATGAAAAACTGTTTTTT.

The J gene is TRBJ1-5, the V gene TRBV27; D not certain. CDR3 size: 14 residues. Per the germline V gene, CDR1 is MNHEY and CDR2 is SMNVEV (reference sequence). Trimming removed 4 bases at V and 4 bases at J, with 11 bases between. The CDR3 nucleotides read TGTGCCAGCAGTTCCTCGTATGTAAATCAGCCCCAGCATTTT. This encodes CASSSSYVNQPQHF.

The chain is built from TRBV7-9 and TRBJ1-2, with 9 bases that match TRBD1. With 5 bases clipped from V and 8 bases from J, the junction kept 15 bases outside the gene matches. The germline CDR1 and CDR2 sequences are SEHNR and FQNEAQ (reference sequence). This CDR3 is 16 amino acids long. DNA for the CDR3: TGTGCCAGCAGCACCTATCCGGGACAGGGACCCGGGGGCTACACCTTC. Translating it yields CASSTYPGQGPGGYTF.

The V gene is TRBV5-5, the J gene TRBJ2-1; a possible D gene is TRBD1 (6 bases). Per the germline V gene, CDR1 is SGHKS and CDR2 is YYEKEE (reference sequence). V shed 2 bases and J shed 6 bases, with 12 bases lying between them. CDR3 size: 14 residues. As DNA, the CDR3 is TGTGCCAGCAGCTTTCTCCAGGGGAGCAATGAGCAGTTCTTC. The encoded protein is CASSFLQGSNEQFF.

The J gene is TRBJ1-2, the V gene TRBV6-1; D is undetermined. V was clipped by 3 bases and J by 2 bases, with 10 bases between them. The germline gives CDR1 MNHNS, CDR2 SASEGT. The CDR3 consists of 14 residues. CDR3 in DNA: TGTGCCAGCAGTGAGGCACCTTCCAACTATGGCTACACCTTC. Encoded protein: CASSEAPSNYGYTF.

The rearrangement joins TRBV5-1 to TRBJ1-6; D is unclear. V lost 3 bases to trimming and J lost 3 bases, with 7 bases between them. The CDR3 is 14 residues long. The germline V gene encodes CDR1 SGHRS and CDR2 YFSETQ. Here the CDR3 DNA reads TGCGCCAGCAGCTCCGACAACTATAATTCACCCCTCCACTTT. Its translation: CASSSDNYNSPLHF.

The chain links TRBV19 to TRBJ2-2; TRBD2 matches 12 bases. The CDR3 contains 16 residues. V was clipped by 2 bases and J by 6 bases; unmatched bases: 4. Germline-derived CDR1 and CDR2 are LNHDA and SQIVND (reference sequence). CDR3 loop: CASSIRLAGDSGELFF. The CDR3 DNA reads TGTGCCAGTAGTATAAGACTAGCGGGAGATTCCGGGGAGCTGTTTTTT.

The chain is built from TRBV7-9 and TRBJ1-2; 9 positions match TRBD1. Germline V gene lookup returns CDR1 SEHNR and CDR2 FQNEAQ (reference sequence). This CDR3 contains 16 residues. Trimming removed 4 bases from V and 5 bases from J; junction bases left unmatched: 11. The CDR3 DNA reads as TGTGCCAGCAGCTCAAACGATCCGGGACAGGGTTATGGCTACACCTTC. Translating it yields CASSSNDPGQGYGYTF.

V and J are TRBV19 and TRBJ2-5; TRBD1 aligns across 9 bases. The ends lost 10 bases at V and 2 bases at J; junction bases unmatched: 2. Germline CDR1 is LNHDA and CDR2 is SQIVND (reference sequence). CDR3 length: 12 residues. Here the CDR3 DNA reads TGTGCCACCGGACAGGGGCAAGAGACCCAGTACTTC. It specifies CATGQGQETQYF.

This chain connects TRBV19 to TRBJ1-5; D is unresolved. V lost 6 bases and J lost 3, with 15 bases in between. CDR3 length: 15 residues. Germline values: CDR1 LNHDA, CDR2 SQIVND (reference sequence). CDR3 in amino acids: CASSGWKRDNQPQHF. The CDR3 DNA follows: TGTGCCAGTAGCGGTTGGAAGCGAGACAATCAGCCCCAGCATTTT.

The genes are TRBV7-8 and TRBJ1-5; the match to TRBD1 covers 9 bases. V trimming: 5 bases; J trimming: 2 bases; junction bases outside the gene matches: 10. The CDR3 totals 17 residues. CDR1 is SGHVS, CDR2 FQNEAQ, per germline. The CDR3 bases are TGTGCCAGCAGCCCCAGGGACAGGGAATTGGGCAATCAGCCCCAGCATTTT. Protein sequence: CASSPRDRELGNQPQHF.

The chain is built from TRBV5-5 and TRBJ2-1; the match to TRBD1 covers 8 bases. The CDR3 covers 15 residues. Germline trimming cut 3 bases from V and 4 bases from J; bases unmatched to any gene: 6. Looked up from germline, CDR1 is SGHKS and CDR2 is YYEKEE (reference sequence). The CDR3, as DNA: TGTGCCAGCAGCTCCGGACAGGGTTATTACAATGAGCAGTTCTTC. Translated: CASSSGQGYYNEQFF.

V and J are TRBV29-1 and TRBJ1-3, with 9 bases fitting TRBD1. The CDR3 spans 15 residues. With V trimmed by 1 base and J by 8 bases, 9 bases remained unmatched. Germline assignment: CDR1 SQVTM and CDR2 ANQGSEA. The CDR3 loop reads CSVEGLLDRGDTIYF. The CDR3 DNA reads as TGCAGCGTTGAAGGCCTCCTTGACAGGGGGGACACCATATATTTT. The complete variable domain, with remaining parts taken from reference TRBV29-1 and TRBJ1-3, reads SAVISQKPSRDICQRGTSLTIQCQVDSQVTMMFWYRQQPGQSLTLIATANQGSEATYESGFVIDKFPISRPNLTFSTLTVSNMSPEDSSIYLCSVEGLLDRGDTIYFGEGSWLTVV.

The chain links TRBV4-1 to TRBJ1-2; 12 bases agree with TRBD1. The length of the CDR3 is 15 residues. J was trimmed by 7 bases and V by 1 base; bases with no gene match: 4. CDR1 is MGHRA and CDR2 is YSYEKL in the germline V gene. CDR3 DNA sequence: TGCGCCAGCAGCCAAGCGGGACAGGGGGCGGGTGGCTACACCTTC. It specifies CASSQAGQGAGGYTF.

This clone was seen just once. The chain links TRBV5-4 to TRBJ1-5, with a weak D call TRBD1 (6 bases). The germline CDR1 and CDR2 sequences are SGHNT and YYREEE (reference sequence). Trimming pared 3 bases from V and 2 bases from J, leaving 12 bases between. The length of the CDR3 is 15 residues. CDR3 sequence reads: CASSWSPGGNQPQHF. The CDR3 nucleotides read TGTGCCAGCAGCTGGTCCCCAGGGGGCAATCAGCCCCAGCATTTT.

This clone was picked up one time. At one of its ends the junction is not consistent with the germline gene, which may arise from a read error. Here the CDR3 reads CASSLDQPESSF. The CDR3 DNA is TGTGCCAGCAGCTTAGATCAGCCGGAGTCTTCCTTC. The chain has TRBV11-2 and TRBJ2-7; D is ambiguous. The germline V gene has CDR1 SGHAT and CDR2 FQNNGV. This CDR3 contains 12 residues.